The clone carrying this TCR beta chain was detected only once. This sample stems from a study of blood T cells in healthy people across ages. This CDR3 spans 13 amino acids. Germline lookup yields CDR1 SGHDT and CDR2 YYEEEE. V was clipped by 6 bases and J by 1 base, with 10 bases between them. Primed by a sample-barcoded 5' primer and a J-beta primer mix, a second PCR proceeded for roughly 7 to 11 cycles. A single record per CDR3 protein comes from TCRdb applying MiXCR to the 5' RACE reads. This sample yields approximately 800,000 distinct CDR3 sequences, of which roughly three fifths are seen a single time; roughly 26% belongs to the top ten.

The sequence was obtained from a man in his forties in good health. The V and J genes are TRBV5-6 and TRBJ1-1; D is possibly TRBD1 (5 bases). Sequenced material: blood. The CDR3 sequence: CASNRRGNTEAFF. CDR3 in DNA: TGTGCCAGCAACCGGAGGGGGAACACTGAAGCTTTCTTT. The full variable domain, in which reference TRBV5-6 and TRBJ1-1 provide the parts outside the CDR3, is DAGVTQSPTHLIKTRGQQVTLRCSPKSGHDTVSWYQQALGQGPQFIFQYYEEEERQRGNFPDRFSGHQFPNYSSELNVNALLLGDSALYLCASNRRGNTEAFFGQGTRLTVV.